Listed here are 16 T cell receptor beta chains from one sample, sequenced in a study of shared clonotypes between healthy human individuals. Sequencing used immunoSEQ multiplex PCR; TCRdb keeps in-frame clones, though not all of them. This table has 550,000 to 700,000 clones, around four fifths appearing once. The material sequenced was memory CD4+ T cells sorted from blood. Subset given: CD45RA-negative fraction. These receptors were collected from a woman aged 25 to 39 in good health.

This chain joins TRBV5-1 and TRBJ2-1; 9 bases are a match to TRBD1. Trimming at V came to 3 bases and at J to 9 bases, leaving 7 bases not matched to a gene. The CDR3 totals 14 residues. Germline V gene lookup returns CDR1 SGHRS and CDR2 YFSETQ. CDR3 DNA sequence: TGCGCCAGCAGCTCGGACAGGGGTGGACGTGAGCAGTTCTTC. Protein sequence: CASSSDRGGREQFF.

This clone was observed a handful of times. The chain joins TRBV6-4 to TRBJ2-5; D is unresolved. The CDR3 sequence is 13 residues long. Deletions cut 5 bases from V and 6 bases from J, with 13 bases between. Germline CDR1 and CDR2: MRHNA and SNTAGT. CDR3 amino acids: CASSPGRKKTQYF. In DNA, the CDR3 is TGTGCCAGCAGTCCCGGACGCAAGAAGACCCAGTACTTC.

The rearrangement joins TRBV7-9 to TRBJ2-7; D is possibly TRBD1 or TRBD2 (5 bases each). The CDR3 extends over 14 amino acids. The germline V gene encodes CDR1 SEHNR and CDR2 FQNEAQ (reference sequence). Trimming removed 1 base from V and 7 bases from J, with 14 bases in between. CDR3 sequence reads: CASSLEGRNGEQYF. CDR3 in DNA: TGTGCCAGCAGCTTAGAGGGGAGAAATGGTGAGCAGTACTTC.

The chain recombines TRBV5-1 with TRBJ1-1; no definite D call. CDR3 length equals 15 residues. The V gene's germline CDR1 is SGHRS and CDR2 YFSETQ. Between the trimmed V and J ends, which lost 4 bases and 1 base, there was a span of 14 bases. In DNA, the CDR3 is TGCGCCAGCAGCCCGATTATCAGATCGAACACTGAAGCTTTCTTT. Translation: CASSPIIRSNTEAFF. The whole variable domain, filled in from reference TRBV5-1 and TRBJ1-1, reads KAGVTQTPRYLIKTRGQQVTLSCSPISGHRSVSWYQQTPGQGLQFLFEYFSETQRNKGNFPGRFSGRQFSNSRSEMNVSTLELGDSALYLCASSPIIRSNTEAFFGQGTRLTVV.

The V gene is TRBV7-2, the J gene TRBJ1-1; D call uncertain. The CDR3 loop spans 14 amino acids. Germline loops: CDR1 SGHTA, CDR2 FQGNSA. V lost 5 bases to trimming and J lost 4 bases, with 14 bases between them. CDR3 bases: TGTGCCAGCAGCCGTTGGGAGGGCGGCACTGAAGCTTTCTTT. It yields the protein CASSRWEGGTEAFF. Based on the CDR3 plus reference TRBV7-2 and TRBJ1-1, the full variable domain is GAGVSQSPSNKVTEKGKDVELRCDPISGHTALYWYRQSLGQGLEFLIYFQGNSAPDKSGLPSDRFSAERTGGSVSTLTIQRTQQEDSAVYLCASSRWEGGTEAFFGQGTRLTVV.

This chain uses TRBV10-1 with TRBJ2-2, with 9 bases identical to TRBD1. The J segment lost 6 bases and the V segment lost 2 bases, leaving 7 bases of the junction unmatched. The CDR3 sequence is 16 residues long. Germline lookup yields CDR1 WNHNN and CDR2 SYGVQD (reference sequence). The CDR3 DNA is TGCGCCAGCAGTGAGGCGGGACAGGGTATGGCCGGGGAGCTGTTTTTT. Translating it yields CASSEAGQGMAGELFF.

This chain links TRBV2 with TRBJ1-1; no firm D call. CDR1 and CDR2 (germline): SNHLY, FYNNEI. Trimming stripped 7 bases from V and 0 bases from J, with 9 bases between. The CDR3 consists of 13 residues. Written as DNA, the CDR3 is TGTGCCAGCACTGGTAGGATGAACACTGAAGCTTTCTTT. This translates into CASTGRMNTEAFF.

This CDR3 reads CASSEADAGELFF. The CDR3 DNA is TGTGCCAGCAGTGAGGCAGACGCCGGGGAGCTGTTTTTT. The genes are TRBV2 and TRBJ2-2; no clear D gene. The CDR3 totals 13 residues. CDR1 and CDR2 from the germline V gene are SNHLY and FYNNEI. Trimming stripped 3 bases from V and 6 bases from J, with 8 bases between.

The chain is built from TRBV18 and TRBJ2-7; TRBD2 agrees at 11 bases. The CDR3 sequence is 17 residues long. CDR1 is KGHSH, CDR2 LQKENI, per germline. Unmatched junction bases numbered 10, after V lost 3 bases and J lost 3 bases. CDR3 bases: TGTGCCAGCTCACCCGTCCTAGCGGGAGGTTTGAGCTACGAGCAGTACTTC. Its translation: CASSPVLAGGLSYEQYF.

This clone was found a few times. The chain employs TRBV28 and TRBJ2-3; D is possibly TRBD1 or TRBD2 (5 bases each). Between the trimmed V and J ends, which lost 8 bases and 3 bases, there was a span of 18 bases. The CDR3 sequence is 15 residues long. CDR1 MDHEN and CDR2 SYDVKM come from the germline V gene. CDR3 loop: CASRIGTFGTDTQYF. Here the CDR3 DNA reads TGTGCCAGCCGAATCGGGACGTTCGGGACAGATACGCAGTATTTT.

This clone was observed once. The CDR3 DNA follows: TGTGCCAGCAGTGAAGGGTGGGTTGGGGAGACCCAGTACTTC. Its translation is CASSEGWVGETQYF. The chain joins TRBV2 to TRBJ2-5; D gene unclear. From germline, CDR1 is SNHLY and CDR2 FYNNEI. The CDR3 consists of 14 residues. V was clipped by 1 base and J by 5 bases, with 11 bases between them.

The V and J genes are TRBV29-1 and TRBJ2-5; no clear D. V lost 4 bases and J 5 bases, leaving 8 bases between the germline ends. The germline V gene encodes CDR1 SQVTM and CDR2 ANQGSEA. This CDR3 comprises 11 residues. CDR3 amino acids: CSVVDRETQYF. DNA for the CDR3: TGCAGCGTTGTGGACCGGGAGACCCAGTACTTC. Full variable domain (rest looked up from reference TRBV29-1 and TRBJ2-5): SAVISQKPSRDICQRGTSLTIQCQVDSQVTMMFWYRQQPGQSLTLIATANQGSEATYESGFVIDKFPISRPNLTFSTLTVSNMSPEDSSIYLCSVVDRETQYFGPGTRLLVL.

This clone was counted once. The chain employs TRBV2 and TRBJ2-1; maybe TRBD1 (6 bases). With 6 bases removed from V and 0 bases from J, the gap between germline ends came to 18 bases. Germline CDR1 reads SNHLY; CDR2 reads FYNNEI. This CDR3 comprises 17 residues. The CDR3 DNA is TGTGCCAGCAGGGACGGTGGGGGCGAACCCTCCTACAATGAGCAGTTCTTC. It yields the protein CASRDGGGEPSYNEQFF.

The chain recombines TRBV11-2 with TRBJ2-1; D perhaps matches TRBD2 (6 bases). Trimming cost V 2 bases and J 4 bases, with 12 bases left between them. The germline V gene encodes CDR1 SGHAT and CDR2 FQNNGV. The CDR3 runs to 15 residues. In DNA form, the CDR3 reads TGTGCCAGCAGCTTAACACCGGGAGTTTACAATGAGCAGTTCTTC. Translated, it gives CASSLTPGVYNEQFF.

The V gene is TRBV11-1, the J gene TRBJ1-2; no definite D call. CDR3 length: 13 residues. V lost 2 bases, J lost 7 bases, and 11 bases lay in between. In germline, CDR1 is SGHAT, CDR2 FQDESV (reference sequence). CDR3 sequence: CASSLPGGFGYTF. Written as DNA, the CDR3 is TGTGCCAGCAGCTTACCGGGTGGCTTTGGCTACACCTTC.

The V gene is TRBV7-6, the J gene TRBJ2-1; D remains unclear. Trimming removed 2 bases at V and 5 bases at J, with 13 bases between. Germline CDR1 is SGHVS and CDR2 is FNYEAQ. The CDR3 contains 15 residues. The DNA for the CDR3 is TGTGCCAGCAGCTTATCCCCGGATCCAGACAATGAGCAGTTCTTC. Its translation: CASSLSPDPDNEQFF.